The 20 T cell receptor beta chains given below trace back to one sample, sequenced in a study of CD8+ T cells in alopecia areata. Sequencing used cDNA as its template, made by extracting RNA and reverse transcribing it. The method was immunoSEQ multiplex PCR; TCRdb's version includes in-frame clones alone and lacks a portion of them. The sample contains 150,000 to 200,000 clones, about two thirds of which appear only once. Treatment in this sample: oral pan-JAK inhibitor, 5-10 mg twice daily. The input for sequencing was CD4+ T cells sorted from blood, taken at week 4, from a patient treated with tofacitinib. Every receptor here comes from a human donor with alopecia areata.

J is TRBJ1-2 and V is TRBV30; D remains unclear. Germline CDR1 GTSNPN, CDR2 SVGIG (reference sequence). This CDR3 comprises 16 residues. Trimming cost V 4 bases and J 0 bases, with 18 bases left between them. This CDR3 is CAWNMRTRRANYGYTF. CDR3 nucleotide sequence: TGTGCCTGGAATATGAGGACTCGGCGAGCTAACTATGGCTACACCTTC.

This clone was observed once. V is TRBV4-3 and J is TRBJ1-5; tentative D call: TRBD1 (6 bases). The CDR3 has 15 amino acids. The germline V gene has CDR1 LGHNA and CDR2 YSLEER. Trimming removed 1 base from V and 5 bases from J, with 12 bases in between. CDR3 in amino acids: CASSQARQAHQPQHF. CDR3 nucleotides: TGCGCCAGCAGCCAAGCGAGACAGGCTCATCAGCCCCAGCATTTT.

This chain connects TRBV5-1 to TRBJ1-5, with D hard to call. CDR1 is SGHRS, CDR2 YFSETQ, per germline. CDR3 length: 13 amino acids. The ends were cut back, 4 bases at V and 7 bases at J, with 12 bases in the middle. Here the CDR3 DNA reads TGCGCCAGCAGCCCTGACGGGATCCAGCCCCAGCATTTT. Its protein product is CASSPDGIQPQHF. Drawing the rest from reference TRBV5-1 and TRBJ1-5, the complete variable domain is KAGVTQTPRYLIKTRGQQVTLSCSPISGHRSVSWYQQTPGQGLQFLFEYFSETQRNKGNFPGRFSGRQFSNSRSEMNVSTLELGDSALYLCASSPDGIQPQHFGDGTRLSIL.

In its sample, this clone was seen once. The chain links TRBV29-1 to TRBJ2-3; 8 nucleotides match TRBD1. This CDR3 is built from 14 residues. Unmatched junction bases numbered 7, after V lost 7 bases and J lost 1 base. Looked up from germline, CDR1 is SQVTM and CDR2 is ANQGSEA. The CDR3 DNA sequence: TGCAGCGCCCGACCGGGACAGGGCACAGATACGCAGTATTTT. Its translation is CSARPGQGTDTQYF.

The V call is TRBV7-9, the J call TRBJ2-1; 8 bases match TRBD1. Germline loops: CDR1 SEHNR, CDR2 FQNEAQ (reference sequence). The CDR3 has 15 amino acids. The trim removed 5 bases at V and 9 bases at J, leaving 12 bases unmatched. The CDR3 DNA is TGTGCCAGCAGCACCTACCGGACAGGGCGGGGTGAGCAGTTCTTC. This encodes CASSTYRTGRGEQFF.

This sequence joins TRBV5-1 and TRBJ1-1; possibly TRBD1 for D (6 bases). Germline values: CDR1 SGHRS, CDR2 YFSETQ. The CDR3 sequence is 14 residues long. Trimming took off 4 bases at V and 1 base at J, with 11 bases between the two ends. Here the CDR3 reads CASSPGTWNTEAFF. The CDR3 DNA sequence: TGCGCCAGCAGCCCCGGGACATGGAACACTGAAGCTTTCTTT.

This clone was counted a single time. The chain combines TRBV6-6 with TRBJ2-1; D perhaps matches TRBD1 (5 bases). The ends were cut back, 4 bases at V and 4 bases at J, with 14 bases in the middle. The CDR3 has 15 residues. Germline assignment: CDR1 MNHNY and CDR2 SVGAGI (reference sequence). The CDR3 nucleotides are TGTGCCAGCAGTTTCTCGGCAGGGAATTACAATGAGCAGTTCTTC. This codes for CASSFSAGNYNEQFF.

Worth noting for this clone: The same CDR3 is also encoded by other DNA sequences in this sample. The rearrangement links TRBV29-1 to TRBJ2-5; 7 bases fit TRBD1. Germline V gives CDR1 SQVTM, CDR2 ANQGSEA. Germline trimming cut 4 bases from V and 4 bases from J; bases unmatched to any gene: 3. The CDR3 has 12 residues. CDR3 sequence: CSVVGGVETQYF. The DNA of the CDR3 is TGCAGCGTTGTAGGGGGCGTAGAGACCCAGTACTTC.

For this clone: One end of the junction is discordant with germline, which a read error may explain. For the CDR3, the DNA is TGTGCCAGCAGCTTCCACGGTGCAGCCTGTTTC. Protein product: CASSFHGAACF. The chain recombines TRBV7-9 with TRBJ2-7; D remains ambiguous. Germline values: CDR1 SEHNR, CDR2 FQNEAQ (reference sequence). This CDR3 contains 11 residues.

There are a few counts of this clone. The CDR3 loop reads CASSLDRDTEAFF. CDR3 DNA: TGTGCCAGCAGCTTAGACAGGGACACTGAAGCTTTCTTT. This chain links TRBV7-6 with TRBJ1-1, with a weak D call TRBD1 (6 bases). Germline V gene data show CDR1 as SGHVS and CDR2 as FNYEAQ. V gave up 1 base and J gave up 3 bases, with 6 bases separating them. The CDR3 consists of 13 residues.

The sample holds a few counts of this clone. The V and J genes are TRBV7-9 and TRBJ1-5, with TRBD1 identical over 9 bases. Germline loops: CDR1 SEHNR, CDR2 FQNEAQ (reference sequence). J lost 2 bases, V lost 3 bases, and 5 bases had no gene match. This CDR3 has 16 residues. The CDR3 sequence: CASSLGQGKGNQPQHF. DNA for the CDR3: TGTGCCAGCAGCTTGGGACAGGGTAAGGGCAATCAGCCCCAGCATTTT.

This clone was seen only a few times. This rearrangement joins TRBV7-3 to TRBJ2-1, with 11 bases fitting TRBD2. V was clipped by 5 bases and J by 4 bases; unmatched bases: 7. Germline assignment: CDR1 SGHTA and CDR2 FQGTGA. The CDR3 length is 16 residues. The CDR3 bases are TGTGCCAGCAGCCCACTAGCGGGGGCGGGATACAATGAGCAGTTCTTC. Amino acids: CASSPLAGAGYNEQFF.

The rearrangement joins TRBV5-1 to TRBJ2-3; D is undetermined. V was pared by 0 bases and J by 2 bases, with 13 bases between. Germline V CDR1 and CDR2: SGHRS, YFSETQ. The CDR3 has 16 residues. The CDR3 nucleotides are TGCGCCAGCAGCTTGGTCGGCAGTCCTTCCACAGATACGCAGTATTTT. It encodes CASSLVGSPSTDTQYF.

J is TRBJ2-2 and V is TRBV30, with TRBD2 matching over 8 bases. Per the germline V gene, CDR1 is GTSNPN and CDR2 is SVGIG (reference sequence). The V and J ends lost 0 bases and 2 bases, in that order; junction bases with no gene match: 5. There are 16 residues in the CDR3. The chain's CDR3 is CAWSVRAGVNTGELFF. The DNA for the CDR3 is TGTGCCTGGAGTGTGAGAGCGGGGGTCAACACCGGGGAGCTGTTTTTT.

The sample holds one count of this clone. The J gene is TRBJ2-1, the V gene TRBV29-1; D uncertain. The CDR3 sequence is 12 residues long. Between the trimmed V and J ends, which lost 3 bases and 10 bases, there was a span of 13 bases. The germline V gene encodes CDR1 SQVTM and CDR2 ANQGSEA. CDR3: CSVDSAPQEQFF. CDR3 sequence (DNA): TGCAGCGTTGACTCGGCTCCCCAAGAGCAGTTCTTC.

The chain has TRBV25-1 and TRBJ1-5; D possibly corresponds to TRBD1 (6 bases). Trimming removed 8 bases from V and 1 base from J, with 15 bases in between. The CDR3 covers 15 residues. The germline V gene encodes CDR1 MGHDK and CDR2 SYGVNS. The CDR3: CASLWGGASNQPQHF. In DNA form, the CDR3 reads TGTGCCAGCCTATGGGGGGGCGCGAGCAATCAGCCCCAGCATTTT. The entire variable domain, with the rest obtained from reference TRBV25-1 and TRBJ1-5, is as follows: EADIYQTPRYLVIGTGKKITLECSQTMGHDKMYWYQQDPGMELHLIHYSYGVNSTEKGDLSSESTVSRIRTEHFPLTLESARPSHTSQYLCASLWGGASNQPQHFGDGTRLSIL.

The chain combines TRBV7-3 with TRBJ2-6; 7 positions agree with TRBD1. Germline trimming cut 6 bases from V and 2 bases from J; bases unmatched to any gene: 4. Germline V gene sequence: CDR1 SGHTA, CDR2 FQGTGA. This CDR3 spans 15 amino acids. CDR3 sequence reads: CASSSGQAGANVLTF. In DNA form, the CDR3 reads TGTGCCAGCAGTTCCGGACAGGCTGGGGCCAACGTCCTGACTTTC.

V and J are TRBV7-3 and TRBJ2-1, with TRBD1 matching 9 bases. The CDR3 consists of 13 residues. Trimming took 5 bases from V and 9 from J; bases not matched to a gene: 5. The germline V gene encodes CDR1 SGHTA and CDR2 FQGTGA. CDR3 coding DNA: TGTGCCAGCAGCGGACAGGGGATGGGTGAGCAGTTCTTC. Protein sequence: CASSGQGMGEQFF.

The sample holds one count of this clone. The chain has TRBV30 and TRBJ2-3; D ambiguous. The CDR3 has 14 residues. V lost 5 bases and J lost 2, with 14 bases in between. CDR1 and CDR2 (germline): GTSNPN, SVGIG (reference sequence). The CDR3 DNA sequence: TGTGCCTGGGGACCCCTCACCAACACAGATACGCAGTATTTT. Translation gives CAWGPLTNTDTQYF.

This clone showed up just a few times. The chain couples TRBV29-1 to TRBJ2-2, with 7 positions matching TRBD1. Trimming removed 3 bases from V and 0 bases from J; junction bases left unmatched: 4. The CDR3 length is 15 residues. Germline V gives CDR1 SQVTM, CDR2 ANQGSEA. The CDR3: CSVDLGQTNTGELFF. In DNA, the CDR3 is TGCAGCGTTGACCTGGGACAGACGAACACCGGGGAGCTGTTTTTT.